This T cell receptor beta chain was found in a study of regulatory T cells in long-lasting Graves disease (dated by TCRdb to about 2021). About the study as a whole: Patients with newly diagnosed Graves' disease had been on antithyroid drugs for under 3 months. A total of some 33 samples were covered by TCR sequencing, comprising some 13 persistent and around 20 newly diagnosed Graves' disease patients. Patients with persistent Graves' disease were compared with patients with newly diagnosed Graves' disease using TCR sequencing and RNA sequencing of peripheral blood. The study took place in China and was registered as a clinical trial.

What the study reported, not specific to this receptor: Only peripheral blood was studied, because thyroid tissue, the primary lesion, was inaccessible. The authors acknowledged the small sample size as a limitation that may reduce accuracy. Compared with newly diagnosed patients, patients with persistent Graves' disease had lower TCR Shannon entropy and fewer highly expanded clones, which suggests clonal expansion. A larger number of public clonotypes was shared among persistent patients (around 3,000) than among newly diagnosed patients (around 890). Preferential use of TRBV28, TRBJ1-2 and TRBJ2-5 was observed in persistent disease, whereas TRBV20-1 and TRBJ2-1 were favored in newly diagnosed disease. Only the TCR beta chain was sequenced and analyzed.

Read against the paper, the sample's time point label means: newly diagnosed GD, antithyroid drugs for less than 3 months. For both TCR sequencing and RNA sequencing, RNA was extracted from PBMCs in TRIzol. The diagnosis of Graves' disease was made according to American Thyroid Association guidelines. Patients were recruited from an endocrinology department in Xi'an, China. Each patient gave approximately 10 milliliters of peripheral blood, collected in an EDTA anticoagulant tube. Ficoll Paque Plus density gradient separation was used to isolate PBMCs, and no additional T cell sorting was done. An Agilent 2100 Bioanalyzer and agarose gel were used to check RNA quality, and a NanoDrop 2000 was used to measure RNA concentration. Receptors were amplified or captured by multiplex PCR. The sequencer was an Illumina HiSeq 4000. To build TCR beta libraries, CDR3 regions were amplified by Arm-PCR using iRepertoire HTBI primers. Gel purification was performed on PCR products prior to sequencing. Per the authors' processing: Gene usage analysis of CDR3 amino acid clonotypes relied on the approximately 60 TRBV and 14 TRBJ segments identified across samples. COPE and FqMerger were used to merge the filtered high-quality paired reads into contigs. Contigs were aligned with BLAST to IMGT TRBV, TRBD and TRBJ reference genes, and CDR3 was defined per IMGT. Any clonotype with a frequency above 0.1% was classified as a highly expanded clone. Repertoire diversity was measured by Shannon entropy, and V-J evenness by the Gini coefficient. Public clonotypes were defined as clonotypes shared by more than one individual. Clones were called with MiXCR by TCRdb after fastp trimmed the public reads at Q25, and only in-frame beta chains were retained. Each entry merges the rows of one CDR3 protein and shows their most common DNA and genes. These V and J calls originate from TCRdb's pipeline instead of the authors' own analysis. Counted in this sample were about 450,000 distinct CDR3 sequences; around 15% of them appeared once. About 10% of the sample goes to the ten largest clones.

Reading the germline V gene gives CDR1 MDHEN and CDR2 SYDVKM. CDR3 length: 17 amino acids, cysteine to phenylalanine. The DNA shown is the 51-base CDR3, in frame from base 1. The junction shows trimming of 5 bases on V and 2 bases on J, and the gene matches do not reach 14 bases of it. Note on this clonotype: It lacks a known antigen. No per-base quality is available; no much larger clone lies one base away.

The data were also submitted as part of a second study, on T cells in Graves' hyperthyroidism and ophthalmopathy. The second study, in turn, reports: Stable Graves' hyperthyroidism was defined as no progression to ophthalmopathy during 18 months of follow-up. Hyperthyroidism patients were newly diagnosed, had a disease duration of under 2 months, and were aged 18 to 65 years. Patients with uncontrolled infections, other autoimmune diseases, pregnancy or lactation were excluded. Clinical symptoms, serum thyroxine and TRAb, thyroid ultrasound, and orbital computed tomography formed the basis for the diagnoses. The TCR CDR3 was subjected to a first round of RT-PCR using the HTBI primer set and the Qiagen OneStep RT-PCR kit. Blood samples also contained most of the expanded thyroid clonotypes (frequency above 0.001), which suggests that blood repertoires may reflect thyroid immune responses. In cross-validation, a model built on a 13 V-J signature told ophthalmopathy apart from stable hyperthyroidism with just under 90% sensitivity and roughly 82% specificity, and in testing the same model reached 80%/75%. In validation, progression to ophthalmopathy was predicted by the model with roughly 71% sensitivity and roughly 76% specificity, a median of approximately 6.5 months before onset. To identify TCR V-J signatures that set the groups apart, the researchers used a discovery cohort of about a hundred patients, made up of around 42 with Graves' ophthalmopathy and about 60 with stable Graves' hyperthyroidism. An independent validation cohort of 18 to 20 hyperthyroidism patients and 17 patients who later progressed to ophthalmopathy tested prospective prediction of ophthalmopathy. The 100 discovery patients were randomly split 7:3 into training and test sets. Thyroid tissue and blood T-cell repertoires from about six Graves' hyperthyroidism patients were also compared in the study. Following sampling, methimazole starting at 30 mg daily was given to hyperthyroidism patients, and high-dose intravenous methylprednisolone was given to ophthalmopathy patients. The libraries were constructed in a second round of multiplex PCR and then size-selected and purified. The libraries were sequenced on an Illumina HiSeq2000 using paired-end 100 bp reads. SOAPnuke was used to process the raw data, removing reads that contained adapters or uncalled bases, had a mean Phred below 15, or lacked an exact match to the constant primer or identifier. High-quality paired reads were merged with COPE v1.2.5, and unique nucleotide sequences were defined as clonotypes. MiTCR v1.1 was used to align the clonotypes against IMGT TRBV, TRBD and TRBJ reference segments. Only V-J combinations with frequency above 0.0001, covering about 99% of repertoires, were analysed. The TCS score was defined as the ratio of F50 (clonal expansion) to E x V (chaos), calculated using BLOSUM62-based TCRdist between CDR3 peptides within each V-J. Welch's t-statistics and random forest reduced just over 500 V-J features to 10 to 15, which were used in a naive Bayes classifier (R e1071). No statistical method was used to set the sample size in advance, and investigators knew the group allocation. TCR Vbeta CDR3 sequencing of approximately 140 peripheral blood samples (43 ophthalmopathy, 75 to 85 hyperthyroidism and roughly 17 progressor patients) is reported in the paper.

Rearrangement joined TRBV28 to TRBJ2-7, and 8 junctional nucleotides match TRBD1. The source material was peripheral blood mononuclear cells (PBMCs), sampled at new diagnosis, from a patient treated with antithyroid drugs. The clonotype was recovered from a woman in her twenties or thirties with Graves disease. Donor details come from another sample of the same person, matched by shared clones. The DNA reads TGTGCCAGCAGTCCAAGATTCCGGGACAGGTACGCCTACGAGCAGTACTTC. Translated, this gives CASSPRFRDRYAYEQYF.